The rows below give T cell receptor beta chains drawn from one sample of a study of neurological immune-mediated disorders. In TCRdb, the 5' RACE reads were re-called with MiXCR into one record per CDR3 protein. The sample records over 45,000 distinct CDR3 sequences, about 4.2% being singletons. Sample: CD4+ T cells from blood. The receptors stem from a woman aged 40-49 years with multiple sclerosis. CDR3s include the opening cysteine and the closing phenylalanine or tryptophan. Fields, in order: V gene, D gene, J gene, clone size, CDR3 protein, CDR3 DNA. D genes are given only for firm matches. Rows may omit the clone size; those that give it use once, few, many or a size class.

>TRBV29-1|-|TRBJ1-1|few
CSVGKWEVVF
TGCAGCGTTGGAAAGTGGGAGGTGGTGTTT
>TRBV5-1|-|TRBJ2-2|many
CASSLEKGRGTGELFF
TGCGCCAGCAGCTTGGAAAAGGGGCGCGGCACCGGGGAGCTGTTTTTT
>TRBV3-1|-|TRBJ1-1|many
CASSQLQGGNTEAFF
TGTGCCAGCAGCCAGCTACAGGGAGGGAACACTGAAGCTTTCTTT
>TRBV5-1|-|TRBJ1-1|many
CASRSSGGLNTEAFF
TGCGCCAGCAGATCCTCGGGGGGGCTGAACACTGAAGCTTTCTTT
>TRBV4-1|TRBD2|TRBJ2-3|many
CASSQDGTSGYTQYF
TGCGCCAGCAGCCAAGACGGGACTAGCGGGTATACGCAGTATTTT
>TRBV2|-|TRBJ1-1|many
CASSEDRRDTEAFF
TGTGCCAGCAGTGAAGACCGGCGGGACACTGAAGCTTTCTTT
>TRBV4-1|TRBD1|TRBJ1-1|many
CASSQEQTGVSEAFF
TGCGCCAGCAGCCAAGAGCAGACAGGGGTAAGTGAAGCTTTCTTT
>TRBV4-2|TRBD2|TRBJ2-7|once
CASSQPLGGGPSVYEQYF
TGTGCCAGCAGCCAACCCTTGGGCGGGGGGCCATCTGTTTACGAGCAGTACTTC
>TRBV5-1|-|TRBJ2-7|many
CASSFSGDNYEQYF
TGCGCCAGCAGCTTTTCAGGGGATAACTACGAGCAGTACTTC
>TRBV7-3|TRBD2|TRBJ2-1|many
CASSRSGGDLNEQFF
TGTGCCAGCAGCCGGAGCGGGGGGGATCTCAATGAGCAGTTCTTC
>TRBV5-1|TRBD2|TRBJ2-7|many
CASSRSGESEQYF
TGCGCCAGCAGTAGAAGCGGGGAAAGCGAGCAGTACTTC
>TRBV10-2|-|TRBJ1-1|few
CASSEGGWNTEAFF
TGCGCCAGCAGTGAGGGAGGGTGGAACACTGAAGCTTTCTTT
>TRBV5-5|-|TRBJ1-2|many
CASSLVGGVNYGYTF
TGTGCCAGCAGCTTGGTGGGGGGGGTTAACTATGGCTACACCTTC
>TRBV29-1|-|TRBJ2-1|many
CSVETGEQFF
TGCAGCGTCGAGACCGGAGAGCAGTTCTTC
>TRBV2|TRBD1|TRBJ1-5|many
CASTGTGAGQPQHF
TGTGCCAGCACCGGGACAGGGGCAGGTCAGCCCCAGCATTTT
>TRBV3-1|TRBD2|TRBJ2-2|many
CASRRLAGGPGTGELFF
TGTGCCAGCAGGCGACTAGCGGGGGGGCCGGGGACCGGGGAGCTGTTTTTT
>TRBV7-9|-|TRBJ2-7|-
CASADPGEQYF
TGTGCCAGCGCCGATCCGGGCGAGCAGTACTTC
>TRBV9|TRBD1|TRBJ1-2|many
CASSVDGQGRYGYTF
TGTGCCAGCAGCGTCGATGGACAGGGGCGGTATGGCTACACCTTC
>TRBV7-2|-|TRBJ2-5|many
CASSLSSGSSGVAQYF
TGTGCCAGCAGCCTAAGCAGCGGTTCTTCGGGGGTGGCCCAGTACTTC
>TRBV5-1|-|TRBJ2-1|many
CASSLALTGTTGSHGEQFF
TGCGCCAGCAGCTTGGCCCTCACCGGGACAACAGGGTCCCATGGTGAGCAGTTCTTC
>TRBV11-2|-|TRBJ1-3|many
CASSSDPFGNTIYF
TGTGCCAGCAGCTCGGACCCCTTTGGAAACACCATATATTTT
>TRBV20-1|-|TRBJ1-1|many
CSAPQSEAFF
TGCAGTGCCCCACAGAGTGAAGCTTTCTTT
>TRBV3-1|-|TRBJ1-6|many
CASSSTARDSPLHF
TGTGCCAGCAGCAGCACCGCAAGAGATTCACCCCTCCACTTT
>TRBV2|TRBD2|TRBJ2-3|many
CASSVGTSGGRGDTQYF
TGTGCCAGCAGTGTCGGGACTAGCGGGGGGCGGGGAGATACGCAGTATTTT
>TRBV20-1|-|TRBJ1-2|many
CSARDGPNYGYTF
TGCAGTGCTAGAGATGGACCAAACTATGGCTACACCTTC
>TRBV7-9|-|TRBJ1-1|many
CASSPNPNTEAFF
TGTGCCAGCAGCCCGAACCCAAACACTGAAGCTTTCTTT
>TRBV6-1|TRBD1|TRBJ1-1|many
CASRITTTGVKVAFF
TGTGCCAGCAGAATAACCACTACAGGGGTAAAGGTCGCTTTCTTT
>TRBV7-9|-|TRBJ1-4|-
CASSLRAGTGNEKLFF
TGTGCCAGCAGCTTACGGGCCGGGACGGGTAATGAAAAACTGTTTTTT
>TRBV7-9|-|TRBJ1-1|many
CASSLPGDTEAFF
TGTGCCAGCAGCTTGCCGGGGGACACTGAAGCTTTCTTT
>TRBV5-1|-|TRBJ1-1|many
CASSLEVGGGTNTEAFF
TGCGCCAGCAGCTTGGAGGTGGGGGGAGGAACGAACACTGAAGCTTTCTTT
>TRBV6-2/TRBV6-3|-|TRBJ2-1|many
CASSYSNEQFF
TGTGCCAGCTCATACTCCAATGAGCAGTTCTTC
>TRBV29-1|TRBD1|TRBJ2-5|many
CSAGTGVETQYF
TGCAGCGCCGGGACAGGGGTAGAGACCCAGTACTTC
>TRBV29-1|TRBD1|TRBJ2-2|many
CSVGRQGAGTGELFF
TGCAGCGTTGGGCGCCAGGGGGCGGGCACCGGGGAGCTGTTTTTT
>TRBV14|TRBD1|TRBJ2-4|many
CASSPLGQGEKDIQYF
TGTGCCAGCAGCCCGCTAGGACAGGGGGAGAAGGACATTCAGTACTTC
>TRBV5-1|-|TRBJ2-7|many
CASSLAAVGYEQYF
TGCGCCAGCAGCTTGGCCGCGGTTGGATACGAGCAGTACTTC
>TRBV5-1|TRBD1|TRBJ1-1|many
CASSKAGQGYTEAFF
TGCGCCAGCAGCAAAGCGGGACAGGGTTACACTGAAGCTTTCTTT
>TRBV5-1|TRBD1|TRBJ1-1|many
CASSDRDRGGTEAFF
TGCGCCAGCAGCGACAGAGACAGGGGGGGCACTGAAGCTTTCTTT
>TRBV5-6|-|TRBJ1-2|many
CASSPDSFYGYTF
TGTGCCAGCAGCCCGGACAGTTTCTATGGCTACACCTTC
>TRBV7-9|TRBD2|TRBJ2-1|many
CASSLALAGVYNEQFF
TGTGCCAGCAGCTTGGCACTAGCGGGGGTATACAATGAGCAGTTCTTC
>TRBV5-1|-|TRBJ1-1|many
CASSLDGGRGEAFF
TGCGCCAGCAGCTTGGATGGGGGGCGCGGGGAAGCTTTCTTT
>TRBV10-3|-|TRBJ1-2|many
CAISEGGDDRYTF
TGTGCCATCAGTGAGGGAGGCGACGATAGGTACACCTTC
>TRBV29-1|TRBD1|TRBJ1-4|many
CSVPGQGARGREKLFF
TGCAGCGTTCCTGGACAGGGGGCGCGAGGAAGAGAAAAACTGTTTTTT
>TRBV10-3|-|TRBJ1-3|many
CAISRGGTKNTIYF
TGTGCCATCAGCCGAGGGGGGACAAAGAACACCATATATTTT
>TRBV10-2|TRBD2|TRBJ2-6|many
CASSYGGSSGANVLTF
TGCGCCAGCAGCTACGGGGGGAGCTCTGGGGCCAACGTCCTGACTTTC
>TRBV5-5|-|TRBJ2-3|-
CGSMDRVGDTQYF
TGTGGCAGCATGGATCGGGTCGGGGATACGCAGTATTTT
>TRBV12-3/TRBV12-4|-|TRBJ2-7|many
CASSQKGTASYEQYF
TGTGCCAGCAGCCAAAAAGGGACGGCCTCTTACGAGCAGTACTTC
>TRBV7-2|TRBD2|TRBJ2-1|many
CASSLLRGGWGTYNEQFF
TGTGCCAGCAGCTTACTCCGCGGGGGATGGGGTACCTACAATGAGCAGTTCTTC
>TRBV7-9|-|TRBJ2-3|many
CASSLYRDMTDTQYF
TGTGCCAGCAGCTTATATCGGGACATGACAGATACGCAGTATTTT
>TRBV20-1|-|TRBJ2-7|many
CAGTGSYEQYF
TGCGCTGGGACTGGCTCCTACGAGCAGTACTTC
>TRBV12-3/TRBV12-4|-|TRBJ2-7|many
CASRLEGWNYEQYF
TGTGCCAGCAGATTAGAGGGGTGGAACTACGAGCAGTACTTC
>TRBV4-1|-|TRBJ1-2|medium-sized
CASSQDDRINYGYTF
TGCGCCAGCAGCCAAGATGACAGGATTAACTATGGCTACACCTTC
>TRBV6-5|TRBD1|TRBJ1-4|many
CASSYSKGARLFF
TGTGCCAGCAGTTACTCGAAGGGGGCTCGACTGTTTTTT
>TRBV5-1|TRBD1|TRBJ2-5|-
CASSRGQGNGETQYF
TGCGCCAGCAGCCGCGGACAGGGGAATGGAGAGACCCAGTACTTC
>TRBV9|TRBD1|TRBJ2-1|many
CASSPSGQADYNEQFF
TGTGCCAGCAGCCCCTCAGGACAGGCCGACTACAATGAGCAGTTCTTC
>TRBV7-8|-|TRBJ2-7|few
CASSSGTPYEQYF
TGTGCCAGCAGCAGCGGGACACCGTACGAGCAGTACTTC